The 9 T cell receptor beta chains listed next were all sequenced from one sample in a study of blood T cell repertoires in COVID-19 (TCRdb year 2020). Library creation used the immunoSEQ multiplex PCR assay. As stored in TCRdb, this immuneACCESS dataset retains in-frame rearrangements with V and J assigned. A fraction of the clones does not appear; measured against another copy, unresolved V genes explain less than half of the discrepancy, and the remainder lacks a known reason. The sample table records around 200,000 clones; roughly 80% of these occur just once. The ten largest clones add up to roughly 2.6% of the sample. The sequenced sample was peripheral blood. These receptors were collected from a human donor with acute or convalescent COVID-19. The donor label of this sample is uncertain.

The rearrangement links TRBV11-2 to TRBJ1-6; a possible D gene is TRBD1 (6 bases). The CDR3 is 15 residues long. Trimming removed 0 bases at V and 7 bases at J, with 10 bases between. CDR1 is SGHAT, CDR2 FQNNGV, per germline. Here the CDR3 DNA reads TGTGCCAGCAGCTTAGAAGGTACAGGGAATTCACCCCTCCACTTT. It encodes CASSLEGTGNSPLHF.

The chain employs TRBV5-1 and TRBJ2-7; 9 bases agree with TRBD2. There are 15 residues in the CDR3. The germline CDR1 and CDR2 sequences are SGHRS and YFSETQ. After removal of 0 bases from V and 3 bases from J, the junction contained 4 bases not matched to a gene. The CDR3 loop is CASSLEAAGGYEQYF. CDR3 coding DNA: TGCGCCAGCAGCTTGGAGGCAGCGGGAGGCTACGAGCAGTACTTC. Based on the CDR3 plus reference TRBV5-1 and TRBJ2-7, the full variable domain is KAGVTQTPRYLIKTRGQQVTLSCSPISGHRSVSWYQQTPGQGLQFLFEYFSETQRNKGNFPGRFSGRQFSNSRSEMNVSTLELGDSALYLCASSLEAAGGYEQYFGPGTRLTVT.

The CDR3 reads CASSERPAALNEKLFF. In DNA, the CDR3 is TGTGCCAGCAGTGAACGGCCAGCGGCCCTTAATGAAAAACTGTTTTTT. The V gene is TRBV2, the J gene TRBJ1-4; D is unclear. This CDR3 comprises 16 residues. CDR1 is SNHLY and CDR2 is FYNNEI in the germline V gene. Deletions cut 2 bases from V and 4 bases from J, with 14 bases between.

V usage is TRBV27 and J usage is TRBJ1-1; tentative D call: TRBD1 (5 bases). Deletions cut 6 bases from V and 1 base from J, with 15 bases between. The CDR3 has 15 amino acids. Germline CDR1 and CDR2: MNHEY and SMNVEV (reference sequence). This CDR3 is CASRFNSGGNTEAFF. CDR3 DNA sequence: TGTGCCAGCAGGTTTAACTCGGGGGGGAACACTGAAGCTTTCTTT.

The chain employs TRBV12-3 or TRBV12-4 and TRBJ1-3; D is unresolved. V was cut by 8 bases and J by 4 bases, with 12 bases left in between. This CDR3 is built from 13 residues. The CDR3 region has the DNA TGTGCCAGCCGGAGTCACTCGGGAAACACCATATATTTT. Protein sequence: CASRSHSGNTIYF.

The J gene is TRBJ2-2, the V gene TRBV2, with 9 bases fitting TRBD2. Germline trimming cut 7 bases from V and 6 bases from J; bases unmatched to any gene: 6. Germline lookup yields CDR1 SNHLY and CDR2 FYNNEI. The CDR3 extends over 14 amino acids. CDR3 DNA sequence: TGTGCCAGCATAGGGCTAGCGGGATCCGGGGAGCTGTTTTTT. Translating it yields CASIGLAGSGELFF.

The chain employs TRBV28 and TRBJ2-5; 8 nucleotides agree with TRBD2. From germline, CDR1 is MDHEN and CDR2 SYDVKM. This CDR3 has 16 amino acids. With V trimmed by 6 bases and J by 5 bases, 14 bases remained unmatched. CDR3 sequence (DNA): TGTGCCAGCAGAAAAGGGAGAGCGGGAGACCGGGAGACCCAGTACTTC. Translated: CASRKGRAGDRETQYF.

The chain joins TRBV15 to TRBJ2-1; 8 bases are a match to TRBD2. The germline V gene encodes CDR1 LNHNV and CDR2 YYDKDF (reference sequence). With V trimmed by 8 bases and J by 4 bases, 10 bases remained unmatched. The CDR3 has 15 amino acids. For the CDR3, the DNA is TGTGCCACCGGGACTAGAGCGATAGGGTACAATGAGCAGTTCTTC. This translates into CATGTRAIGYNEQFF.

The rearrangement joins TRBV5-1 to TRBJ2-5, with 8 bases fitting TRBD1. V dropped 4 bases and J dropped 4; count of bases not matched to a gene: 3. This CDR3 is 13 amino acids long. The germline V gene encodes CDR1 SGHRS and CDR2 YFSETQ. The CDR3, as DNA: TGCGCCAGCAGCAACGGACAGGGAGAGACCCAGTACTTC. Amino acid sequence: CASSNGQGETQYF.